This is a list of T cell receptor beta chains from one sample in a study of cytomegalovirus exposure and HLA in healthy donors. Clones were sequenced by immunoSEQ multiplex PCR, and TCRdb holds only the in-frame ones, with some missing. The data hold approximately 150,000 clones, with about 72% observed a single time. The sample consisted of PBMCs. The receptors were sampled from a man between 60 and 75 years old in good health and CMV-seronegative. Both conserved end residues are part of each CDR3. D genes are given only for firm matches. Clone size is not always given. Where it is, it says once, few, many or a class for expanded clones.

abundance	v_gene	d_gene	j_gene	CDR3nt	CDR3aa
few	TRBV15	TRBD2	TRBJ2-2	TGTGCCACCAGCAGACCCACTAGCGGGAGGGCCTCAGGGGAGCTGTTTTTT	CATSRPTSGRASGELFF
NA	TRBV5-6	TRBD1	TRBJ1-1	TGTGCCAGCAGTTCTGACAGGGGGAGGACTGAAGCTTTCTTT	CASSSDRGRTEAFF
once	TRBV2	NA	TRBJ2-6	TGTGCCAGCAAACTCTCTGGGGCCAACGTCCTGACTTTC	CASKLSGANVLTF
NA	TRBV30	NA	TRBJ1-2	TGTGCCTGGAGTGTACGAGCGAACTATGGCTACACCTTC	CAWSVRANYGYTF
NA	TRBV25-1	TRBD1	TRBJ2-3	TGTGCCAGCAGGGAGCTGGACAGGGCTACAGATACGCAGTATTTT	CASRELDRATDTQYF
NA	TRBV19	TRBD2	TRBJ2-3	TGTGCCAGTACCCCACGACTAGCGGGAGAACCAAAAGATACGCAGTATTTT	CASTPRLAGEPKDTQYF
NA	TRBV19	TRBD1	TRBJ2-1	TGTGCCAGTAGTAGCAGACAGGGAACCTACAATGAGCAGTTCTTC	CASSSRQGTYNEQFF
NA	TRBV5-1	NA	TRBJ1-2	TGCGCCAGCAGCTTGGAGCCAGGGATCTATGGCTACACCTTC	CASSLEPGIYGYTF
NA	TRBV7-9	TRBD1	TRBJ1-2	TGTGCCAGCAGCTTAGGCCGGGACAGGGGGCTGGATGGCTACACCTTC	CASSLGRDRGLDGYTF
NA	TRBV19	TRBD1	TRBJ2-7	TGTGCCAGTAGTCCGAGGGGGCGGACAGGGAACTACGAGCAGTACTTC	CASSPRGRTGNYEQYF
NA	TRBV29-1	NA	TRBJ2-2	TGCAGCGTTGCAGGGAGGGGGACCGGGGAGCTGTTTTTT	CSVAGRGTGELFF
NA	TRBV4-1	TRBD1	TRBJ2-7	TGCGCCAGCAGCCGCCAGGACAGGGTAGACCTCTACGAGCAGTACTTC	CASSRQDRVDLYEQYF
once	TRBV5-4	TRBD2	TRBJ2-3	TGTGCCAGCAGCCCGGGACTAGCGGGAACCCGAGATACGCAGTATTTT	CASSPGLAGTRDTQYF
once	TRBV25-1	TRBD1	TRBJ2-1	TGTGCCAGCAGTGAACCGGGACAGCCTGACTACAATGAGCAGTTCTTC	CASSEPGQPDYNEQFF
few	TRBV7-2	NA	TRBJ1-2	TGTGCCAGCAGCTTAGCGCGGTCCAGAGAGTATGGCTACACCTTC	CASSLARSREYGYTF
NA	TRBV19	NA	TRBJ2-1	TGTGCCAGTACCCTCGACAAGGCCTCCGCAAGTGAGCAGTTCTTC	CASTLDKASASEQFF
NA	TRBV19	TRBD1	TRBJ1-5	TGTGCCAGTAGAGAACACAGGGGTGCTCAGCCCCAGCATTTT	CASREHRGAQPQHF
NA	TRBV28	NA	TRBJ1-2	TGTGCCAGCAGTTTCCTTAGTGGACCTGGCAAGCGGTTACACTACACCTTC	CASSFLSGPGKRLHYTF
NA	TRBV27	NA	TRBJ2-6	TGTGCCAGCAGCTTCCTAGGGGCTGGGGCCAACGTCCTGACTTTC	CASSFLGAGANVLTF
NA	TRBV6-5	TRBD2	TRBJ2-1	TGTGCCAGCAGTTTGGGACTAGCGGGGAATGAGCAGTTCTTC	CASSLGLAGNEQFF
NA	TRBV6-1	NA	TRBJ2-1	TGTGCCAGCAGTGAAGCGGGAGAAGGAAGTGAGCAGTTCTTC	CASSEAGEGSEQFF
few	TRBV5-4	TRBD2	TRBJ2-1	TGTGCCAGCAGCTCCCCGGGACTAGCGGGTGGCTACAATGAGCAGTTCTTC	CASSSPGLAGGYNEQFF
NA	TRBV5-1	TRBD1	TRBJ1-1	TGCGCCAGCAGCTTGACAGGGGGAAACACTGAAGCTTTCTTT	CASSLTGGNTEAFF
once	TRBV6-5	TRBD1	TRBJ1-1	TGTGCCAGTCACCGGACAGGATTGAACACTGAAGCTTTCTTT	CASHRTGLNTEAFF
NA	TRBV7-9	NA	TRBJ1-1	TGTGCCAGCAGCTCTGCGGGGAGGGACTCTGAAGCTTTCTTT	CASSSAGRDSEAFF
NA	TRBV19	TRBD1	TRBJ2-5	TGTGCCAGTGCTCCGGGACAGATAGCGCGTGGGACCCAGTACTTC	CASAPGQIARGTQYF
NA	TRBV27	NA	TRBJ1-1	TGTGCCAGCAGTTGGGGGCACGCGGTAAGAGACACTGAAGCTTTCTTT	CASSWGHAVRDTEAFF
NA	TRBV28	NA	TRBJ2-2	TGTGCCAGCAGGGAGTTCGCGAACACCGGGGAGCTGTTTTTT	CASREFANTGELFF
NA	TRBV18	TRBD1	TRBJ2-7	TGTGCCAGCTCAACTCGGACAGGGCAGGCCTACGAGCAGTACTTC	CASSTRTGQAYEQYF
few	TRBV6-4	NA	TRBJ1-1	TGTGCCAGCAGCGCGGGGCCACCTATGAGGAACACTGAAGCTTTCTTT	CASSAGPPMRNTEAFF
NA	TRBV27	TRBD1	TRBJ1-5	TGTGCCAGCAGACCCGGGACAGCCAGCAATCAGCCCCAGCATTTT	CASRPGTASNQPQHF
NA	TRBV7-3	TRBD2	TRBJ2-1	TGTGCCAGCAGCTTACCTAGCGGGGACAATGAGCAGTTCTTC	CASSLPSGDNEQFF
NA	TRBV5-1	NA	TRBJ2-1	TGCGCCAGCAGCCCCGGGGGGCGCAGGAATGAGCAGTTCTTC	CASSPGGRRNEQFF
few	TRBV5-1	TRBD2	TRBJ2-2	TGCGCCAGCAGCTTGGAGGCTAGCGGGTCGAACACCGGGGAGCTGTTTTTT	CASSLEASGSNTGELFF
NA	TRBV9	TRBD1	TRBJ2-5	TGTGCCAGCACCCGGACAGGGGCGAGCGAGACCCAGTACTTC	CASTRTGASETQYF
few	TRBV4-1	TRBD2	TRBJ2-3	TGCGCCAGCATAACTGGGACTAGCGGGAGGGCCACGGATACGCAGTATTTT	CASITGTSGRATDTQYF